A single sample gave rise to the 16 T cell receptor beta chains below, sequenced in a study of T-cell memory formation after mild COVID-19. From the 5' RACE reads, TCRdb called clonotypes with MiXCR, one entry per CDR3 protein. The data hold about 210,000 distinct CDR3 sequences, with about 10% observed a single time. The sequencing sample was made of PBMCs or a T cell subset sorted from them (not recorded which). The source of these receptors is a man aged 18 to 30 who had mild COVID-19 (a few samples of this study predate the infection). Cell type and time point are not known.

This clonotype has a count of ten or more. The CDR3 DNA reads as TGTGCCAGCAGTCAGAGCTCCTACGAGCAGTACGTC. It translates to CASSQSSYEQYV. V and J are TRBV6-2 or TRBV6-3 and TRBJ2-7; D unclear. The CDR3 contains 12 residues. Germline values: CDR1 MNHEY, CDR2 SVGEGT. The ends were cut back, 5 bases at V and 0 bases at J, with 5 bases in the middle.

In DNA form, the CDR3 reads TGTGCCAGCAGTAGCCCCTCGCTCAGCTACAATGAGCAGTTCTTC. As protein: CASSSPSLSYNEQFF. The rearrangement joins TRBV6-1 to TRBJ2-1; D is unclear. Germline values: CDR1 MNHNS, CDR2 SASEGT. V was trimmed by 5 bases and J by 3 bases, leaving 14 bases between them. The CDR3 contains 15 residues.

This clonotype showed up many times. The V gene is TRBV7-2, the J gene TRBJ2-1; D gene ambiguous. The CDR3 runs to 13 residues. The germline V and J ends were trimmed by 5 bases and 5 bases, with 10 bases remaining between them. The germline CDR1 and CDR2 sequences are SGHTA and FQGNSA. The CDR3 is CASSIWVDNEQFF. As DNA, the CDR3 is TGTGCCAGCAGCATATGGGTCGACAATGAGCAGTTCTTC. The variable domain in full, with the rest retrieved from reference TRBV7-2 and TRBJ2-1, is GAGVSQSPSNKVTEKGKDVELRCDPISGHTALYWYRQSLGQGLEFLIYFQGNSAPDKSGLPSDRFSAERTGGSVSTLTIQRTQQEDSAVYLCASSIWVDNEQFFGPGTRLTVL.

This clonotype was counted a few times. V usage is TRBV10-3 and J usage is TRBJ2-5; D unclear. Trimming took 8 bases from V and 0 from J, leaving 7 bases between them. Germline assignment: CDR1 ENHRY and CDR2 SYGVKD. The CDR3 contains 12 residues. CDR3 region: CAISMYQETQYF. In DNA, the CDR3 is TGTGCCATCTCGATGTACCAAGAGACCCAGTACTTC.

This clonotype has just a few counts. The chain is built from TRBV7-6 and TRBJ2-1, with D perhaps assigned TRBD1 or TRBD2 (5 bases each). The V and J ends lost 0 bases and 9 bases respectively, with 9 bases between them. The CDR3 has 13 amino acids. Germline V lookup: CDR1 SGHVS, CDR2 FNYEAQ. CDR3: CASSLAMGTEQFF. CDR3 DNA: TGTGCCAGCAGCTTAGCGATGGGGACTGAGCAGTTCTTC.

V is TRBV28 and J is TRBJ1-5, with 9 bases identical to TRBD1. J lost 7 bases, V lost 7 bases, and 8 bases had no gene match. The CDR3 consists of 14 residues. Germline lookup yields CDR1 MDHEN and CDR2 SYDVKM. The CDR3 DNA reads as TGTGCCAGCAACTCCGGGACAGGGACCCAGCCCCAGCATTTT. Protein sequence: CASNSGTGTQPQHF.

This clonotype was counted many times. This chain links TRBV12-3 or TRBV12-4 with TRBJ1-3, with unresolved D. Trimming stripped 8 bases from V and 3 bases from J, with 11 bases between. The CDR3 has 13 residues. CDR3 loop: CASGPNGGNTIYF. CDR3 nucleotide sequence: TGTGCCAGCGGTCCTAACGGTGGAAACACCATATATTTT.

The chain employs TRBV6-5 and TRBJ2-7; TRBD2 agrees at 7 bases. Germline V gene data show CDR1 as MNHEY and CDR2 as SVGAGI. The CDR3 runs to 14 residues. V lost 6 bases, J lost 1 base, and 6 bases stayed unmatched. For the CDR3, the DNA is TGTGCCAGCAGCCTCGAGGGAGGGTCCTACGAGCAGTACTTC. This sequence encodes CASSLEGGSYEQYF.

This clonotype was counted a few times. The chain links TRBV20-1 to TRBJ2-7; D ambiguous. V was trimmed by 1 base and J by 0 bases, leaving 16 bases between them. Germline lookup yields CDR1 DFQATT and CDR2 SNEGSKA (reference sequence). CDR3 length: 16 residues. Here the CDR3 DNA reads TGCAGTGCTAGAGCTGCCGTTGACGCTAGCTCCTACGAGCAGTACGTC. It encodes CSARAAVDASSYEQYV.

The rearrangement links TRBV20-1 to TRBJ1-2; TRBD1 matches at 11 bases. Per the germline V gene, CDR1 is DFQATT and CDR2 is SNEGSKA (reference sequence). CDR3 length: 16 amino acids. V gave up 1 base and J gave up 0 bases; unmatched junction bases: 4. CDR3 nucleotide sequence: TGCAGTGCTAGAGTGCGGGGACAGGGGGCTAACTATGGCTACACCTTC. Protein sequence: CSARVRGQGANYGYTF.

This clonotype was picked up a small number of times. The chain carries TRBV30 and TRBJ1-4, with 7 nucleotides matching TRBD1. The CDR3 consists of 16 residues. Germline CDR1 and CDR2: GTSNPN and SVGIG (reference sequence). The V gene end was trimmed by 5 bases and the J gene end by 5 bases; junction bases not matched to a gene: 14. For the CDR3, the DNA is TGTGCCTGGGGGGCGACTCCGGGACAGCTAAATGAAAAACTGTTTTTT. Its translation is CAWGATPGQLNEKLFF.

This clonotype was picked up many times. The V and J genes are TRBV7-9 and TRBJ2-1, with TRBD2 identical over 12 bases. V shed 4 bases and J 10 bases; nucleotides not matched to a gene: 5. The CDR3 has 14 residues. CDR1 is SEHNR and CDR2 is FQNEAQ in the germline V gene (reference sequence). The CDR3 sequence is CASSSSGGAVEQFF. CDR3 nucleotides: TGTGCCAGCAGCTCTAGCGGGGGGGCCGTCGAGCAGTTCTTC.

This sequence joins TRBV7-9 and TRBJ1-6, with D maybe TRBD1 (5 bases). Germline assignment: CDR1 SEHNR and CDR2 FQNEAQ (reference sequence). This CDR3 is built from 13 residues. V lost 5 bases and J lost 10, with 12 bases in between. CDR3: CASSAVQVSPLHF. CDR3 DNA: TGTGCCAGCAGCGCGGTACAGGTGTCACCCCTCCACTTT.

The rearrangement joins TRBV6-5 to TRBJ1-5; the match to TRBD1 covers 11 bases. CDR1 is MNHEY, CDR2 SVGAGI, per germline. V was pared by 8 bases and J by 4 bases, with 1 base of the junction left unmatched. This CDR3 is 13 amino acids long. This CDR3 reads CASGTGGNQPQHF. The CDR3 DNA follows: TGTGCCAGCGGGACAGGGGGAAATCAGCCCCAGCATTTT.

In nucleotides, the CDR3 is TGTGCCAGCAGTCCGACAGCGTCGACCTACGAGCAGTACTTC. This gives the protein CASSPTASTYEQYF. The chain carries TRBV6-5 and TRBJ2-7, with TRBD1 as a possible D gene (5 bases). The V end was cut by 5 bases, the J end by 2 bases, with 13 bases between. This CDR3 region has 14 residues. The germline CDR1 and CDR2 sequences are MNHEY and SVGAGI.

This clonotype was observed a few times. V and J are TRBV12-3 or TRBV12-4 and TRBJ2-2; D uncertain. The CDR3 sequence is 14 residues long. V lost 1 base and J 7 bases, leaving 10 bases between the germline ends. Here the CDR3 DNA reads TGTGCCAGCAGTTTAGTGGTCCCGAACGGGGAGCTGTTTTTT. Its protein is CASSLVVPNGELFF.